One and the same sample provided the 7 T cell receptor beta chains below, sequenced in a study of cytomegalovirus exposure and HLA in healthy donors. The data were produced by immunoSEQ multiplex PCR, yet TCRdb's version contains in-frame clones alone and is incomplete. The table records 70,000 or so clones, approximately 95% of them present only once. The specimen was PBMCs. These TCRs come from a man younger than 35 in good health and CMV-seropositive.

The CDR3 DNA follows: TGTGCCATCGGACTAGCAGGAGAGACCCAGTACTTC. This encodes CAIGLAGETQYF. V gene TRBV10-3 combines with J gene TRBJ2-5; 8 bases agree with TRBD2. This CDR3 has 12 residues. Trimming removed 8 bases from V and 4 bases from J; junction bases left unmatched: 3. The germline gives CDR1 ENHRY, CDR2 SYGVKD.

The chain combines TRBV6-1 with TRBJ2-2; 11 positions agree with TRBD2. The V segment lost 2 bases and the J segment 5 bases; nucleotides outside the gene matches: 10. The CDR3 is made up of 18 amino acids. CDR1 and CDR2 (germline): MNHNS, SASEGT. The chain's CDR3 is CASSERRLAGRGTGELFF. CDR3 in DNA: TGTGCCAGCAGTGAAAGGCGACTAGCGGGGCGGGGTACCGGGGAGCTGTTTTTT.

The gene calls are TRBV9 and TRBJ2-7; tentatively, D is TRBD2 (7 bases). V lost 0 bases and J lost 2, with 18 bases in between. CDR3 size: 17 residues. Germline lookup yields CDR1 SGDLS and CDR2 YYNGEE. The CDR3 DNA follows: TGTGCCAGCAGCGTAGGATGGACTGGCGGGGGCCCCTACGAGCAGTACTTC. It translates to CASSVGWTGGGPYEQYF.

The gene calls are TRBV5-4 and TRBJ2-3, with 7 bases matching TRBD2. J was trimmed by 4 bases and V by 4 bases; bases with no gene match: 9. Per the germline V gene, CDR1 is SGHNT and CDR2 is YYREEE (reference sequence). The CDR3 is made up of 15 amino acids. CDR3 sequence: CASSPGGSGSDTQYF. DNA for the CDR3: TGTGCCAGCAGCCCTGGCGGGAGTGGCTCAGATACGCAGTATTTT.

The chain couples TRBV14 to TRBJ2-7, with D possibly TRBD1 on 5 matching bases. The CDR3 consists of 13 residues. V was pared by 4 bases and J by 7 bases, with 14 bases between. The germline CDR1 and CDR2 sequences are SGHDN and FVKESK. The CDR3 DNA is TGTGCCAGCAGCCGGCCAGGGCTAGGAGAGCAGTACTTC. It codes for CASSRPGLGEQYF.

The chain is built from TRBV29-1 and TRBJ2-5; 7 bases fit TRBD1. CDR1 is SQVTM, CDR2 ANQGSEA, per germline. With V trimmed by 6 bases and J by 5 bases, 9 bases remained unmatched. This CDR3 comprises 13 residues. The CDR3 DNA sequence: TGCAGCGTAGAGACAGGGTCGGGGGAGACCCAGTACTTC. Translated: CSVETGSGETQYF.

The chain combines TRBV4-1 with TRBJ2-7; 11 bases align to TRBD1. There are 16 residues in the CDR3. J was trimmed by 4 bases and V by 1 base; bases with no gene match: 6. CDR1 MGHRA and CDR2 YSYEKL come from the germline V gene. The CDR3 bases are TGCGCCAGCAGCCAAGGTATGGGGACAGGGGGATACGAGCAGTACTTC. Protein product: CASSQGMGTGGYEQYF.